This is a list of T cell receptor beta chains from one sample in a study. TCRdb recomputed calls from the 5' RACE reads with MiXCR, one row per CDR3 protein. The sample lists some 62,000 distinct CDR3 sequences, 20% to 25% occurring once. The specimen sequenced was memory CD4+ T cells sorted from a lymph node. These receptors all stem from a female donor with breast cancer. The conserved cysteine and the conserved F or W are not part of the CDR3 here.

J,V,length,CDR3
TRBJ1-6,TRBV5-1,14,ASSLSGDSYNSPLH
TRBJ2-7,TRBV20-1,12,SAPDRGGPYEQY
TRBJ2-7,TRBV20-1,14,SANRLAGTDGNEQY
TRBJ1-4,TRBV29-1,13,SVARGGETNEKLF
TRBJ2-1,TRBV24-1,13,ATSDLSESYNEQF
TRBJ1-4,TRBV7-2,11,ASSLERREKLF
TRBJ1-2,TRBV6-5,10,ATYRGIYGYT
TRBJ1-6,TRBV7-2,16,ASSFAVVGTGGNSPLH
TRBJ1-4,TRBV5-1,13,ASSLDQGAGEKLF
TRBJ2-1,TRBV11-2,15,ASGLGTGLSSYNEQF
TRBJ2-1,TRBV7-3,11,ASSPGLINEQF
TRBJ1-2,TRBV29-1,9,SVWGGRGYT
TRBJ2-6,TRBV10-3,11,AIGSSGANVPT
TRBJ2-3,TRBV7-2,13,ASSLGLVSTDTQY
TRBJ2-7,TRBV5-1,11,ASKAGSSYEQY
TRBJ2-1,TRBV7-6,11,ASSPAGVSEQF
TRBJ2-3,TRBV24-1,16,ATSDQPGLARGKDTQY
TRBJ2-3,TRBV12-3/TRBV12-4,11,ASSFDSTDTQY
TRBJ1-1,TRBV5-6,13,ASSLSSTGGTEAF
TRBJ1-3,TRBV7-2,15,ASSPFLPGTGESTIY